This record concerns one T cell receptor beta chain sequence. An input of roughly 0.5 to 1 ug of RNA was subjected to reverse transcription using random hexamers. TCRdb independently ran MiXCR on the immunoSEQ multiplex PCR reads; one entry per CDR3 protein. The sample includes some 160,000 distinct CDR3 sequences, roughly 94% of them seen just once. This sample stems from a study of CD8 T cells in Susac syndrome. Germline CDR1 reads LNHDA; CDR2 reads SQIVND (reference sequence). This CDR3 is 14 amino acids long. Trimming took off 1 base at V and 8 bases at J, with 11 bases between the two ends. This TCR was recovered from a human donor in good health. The source material was CD4+ T cells from PBMCs. The V call is TRBV19, the J call TRBJ2-2, with D possibly matching TRBD1 (6 bases). The CDR3 reads CASSIAQGGGELFF. The CDR3 region has the DNA TGTGCCAGTAGTATAGCACAGGGCGGGGGGGAGCTGTTTTTT.